These T cell receptor beta chains were read from a single sample in a study of blood T cells in healthy people across ages. TCRdb re-called the 5' RACE reads with MiXCR, one entry per CDR3 protein. The repertoire has around 800,000 distinct CDR3 sequences, about 59% of them found once; the top ten carry 28%. What was sequenced was blood. The source is a young man in good health. The CDR3 runs from the conserved cysteine through the conserved F or W. A D gene is named only where the DNA matches it firmly. The size entry is marked missing in some rows and otherwise reads once, few, many or a size class.

j_gene,abundance,v_gene,len,d_gene,CDR3aa,CDR3nt
TRBJ1-5,.,TRBV7-2,16,TRBD1,CASSLNRGGSNQPQHF,TGTGCCAGCAGCTTAAACAGGGGCGGTAGCAATCAGCCCCAGCATTTT
TRBJ1-4,many,TRBV3-1,14,.,CASSLQGLDEKLFF,TGTGCCAGCAGCCTGCAAGGGTTGGATGAAAAACTGTTTTTT
TRBJ1-1,.,TRBV29-1,12,TRBD1,CSARTGGTEAFF,TGCAGCGCTCGTACAGGGGGAACTGAAGCTTTCTTT
TRBJ2-1,.,TRBV6-2/TRBV6-3,13,.,CASSSARINEQFF,TGTGCCAGCAGTTCCGCTCGAATCAATGAGCAGTTCTTC
TRBJ1-2,.,TRBV10-3,14,.,CAISGRDEDYGYTF,TGTGCCATCAGTGGACGGGATGAGGACTATGGCTACACCTTC
TRBJ2-3,few,TRBV3-1,16,.,CASSRPGPSSTDTQYF,TGTGCCAGCAGCCGCCCGGGACCCAGTAGCACAGATACGCAGTATTTT
TRBJ2-1,.,TRBV18,14,.,CASSPLAEVGEQFF,TGTGCCAGCTCACCACTGGCAGAAGTGGGCGAGCAGTTCTTC
TRBJ1-6,.,TRBV30,14,.,CAWSGQRYNSPLHF,TGTGCCTGGAGCGGACAACGCTATAATTCACCCCTCCACTTT
TRBJ2-5,few,TRBV29-1,13,.,CSVRGRAQETQYF,TGCAGCGTCCGGGGTAGGGCACAAGAGACCCAGTACTTC
TRBJ2-5,.,TRBV7-2,14,.,CASSSRGSRETQYF,TGTGCCAGCAGCTCCAGGGGATCGCGGGAGACCCAGTACTTC
TRBJ2-1,.,TRBV9,17,TRBD2,CASSVLAGAAPHNEQFF,TGTGCCAGCAGCGTACTAGCGGGGGCCGCACCACACAATGAGCAGTTCTTC
TRBJ1-2,few,TRBV7-9,14,TRBD1,CATQKGQSNYGYTF,TGTGCCACCCAAAAGGGACAGTCTAACTATGGCTACACCTTC
TRBJ1-2,.,TRBV6-6,15,.,CASRIGQTFNYGYTF,TGTGCCAGCAGGATTGGACAGACTTTTAACTATGGCTACACCTTC
TRBJ2-3,few,TRBV6-6,10,.,CASSSDTQYF,TGTGCCAGCAGTTCTGATACGCAGTATTTT
TRBJ2-5,once,TRBV7-2,15,.,CASSLVLAERETQYF,TGTGCCAGCAGCTTAGTGTTGGCGGAAAGGGAGACCCAGTACTTC
TRBJ2-2,.,TRBV4-2,17,TRBD2,CASSQGLAGGLTGELFF,TGTGCCAGCAGCCAAGGACTAGCGGGGGGGCTCACCGGGGAGCTGTTTTTT
TRBJ1-1,many,TRBV2,13,.,CASEVQGNTEAFF,TGTGCCAGCGAAGTACAGGGAAACACTGAAGCTTTCTTT
TRBJ1-4,few,TRBV6-1,15,.,CASSEVGGTNEKLFF,TGTGCCAGCAGTGAAGTCGGGGGAACTAATGAAAAACTGTTTTTT
TRBJ2-1,.,TRBV7-3,15,.,CASSPTPGQTHEQFF,TGTGCCAGCAGCCCAACTCCGGGGCAGACCCATGAGCAGTTCTTC
TRBJ2-5,.,TRBV27,17,TRBD2,CASSLSSLAGEWETQYF,TGTGCCAGCAGTTTATCGTCCTTAGCGGGGGAATGGGAGACCCAGTACTTC
TRBJ2-1,few,TRBV15,17,.,CATSNPGAGTSYNEQFF,TGTGCCACCAGCAACCCAGGGGCAGGGACTTCCTACAATGAGCAGTTCTTC
TRBJ2-1,few,TRBV4-2,17,TRBD2,CASSQDPPSGGYNEQFF,TGTGCCAGCAGCCAAGATCCCCCTAGCGGGGGGTACAATGAGCAGTTCTTC
TRBJ1-4,once,TRBV7-9,15,TRBD1,CASSPGTGVREKLFF,TGTGCCAGCAGCCCTGGTACAGGGGTTCGGGAAAAACTGTTTTTT
TRBJ2-1,.,TRBV4-3,16,TRBD2,CASGSFGSGGRNEQFF,TGCGCCAGCGGATCATTCGGTAGCGGGGGTAGAAATGAGCAGTTCTTC
TRBJ2-7,.,TRBV29-1,12,.,CSVEVGGYEQYF,TGCAGCGTTGAAGTGGGGGGATACGAGCAGTACTTC
TRBJ2-5,.,TRBV7-9,13,.,CASSAPSYNEQYF,TGTGCCAGCAGCGCCCCTAGCTACAATGAGCAGTACTTC
TRBJ1-4,.,TRBV7-2,12,TRBD1,CASSLDRSGLFF,TGTGCCAGCAGCTTGGACAGGTCTGGACTGTTTTTT
TRBJ1-1,.,TRBV7-2,15,.,CASSWGGGENTEAFF,TGTGCCAGCAGCTGGGGGGGAGGAGAGAACACTGAAGCTTTCTTT
TRBJ2-3,few,TRBV2,14,TRBD1,CASSGQGRADTQYF,TGTGCCAGCAGCGGACAGGGGAGGGCAGATACGCAGTATTTT
TRBJ2-5,.,TRBV28,12,.,CASSQPEETQYF,TGTGCCAGCAGTCAACCGGAGGAGACCCAGTACTTC
TRBJ2-5,.,TRBV20-1,12,.,CSARRLEETQYF,TGCAGTGCTAGGCGGCTGGAAGAGACCCAGTACTTC
TRBJ2-1,.,TRBV10-3,14,.,CAISVASSKETQFF,TGTGCCATCAGTGTAGCTAGCAGCAAAGAGACCCAGTTCTTC
TRBJ1-5,few,TRBV11-2,15,.,CASSLHPGNNQPQHF,TGTGCCAGCAGCTTACACCCGGGAAACAATCAGCCCCAGCATTTT
TRBJ1-2,.,TRBV13,14,TRBD1,CASSFGQGEYGYTF,TGTGCCAGCAGCTTCGGACAGGGCGAGTATGGCTACACCTTC
TRBJ2-3,.,TRBV28,14,.,CASRGAGVTDTQYF,TGTGCCAGCAGAGGGGCCGGGGTCACAGATACGCAGTATTTT
TRBJ2-7,.,TRBV20-1,14,TRBD1,CSARDRDSFHEQYF,TGCAGTGCTAGAGATCGGGACAGTTTTCACGAGCAGTACTTC